The 32 T cell receptor beta chains given below trace back to one sample, sequenced in a study of blood T cell repertoires in COVID-19. The assay was immunoSEQ multiplex PCR, and TCRdb's table has in-frame clones only and misses some. The sample yields 200,000 to 250,000 clones, 80% to 90% seen once. Sequenced material: PBMCs or T cells enriched from blood (not recorded which). The origin of the receptors is a middle-aged woman with acute COVID-19.

The chain has TRBV9 and TRBJ2-3; TRBD2 aligns across 8 bases. In germline, CDR1 is SGDLS, CDR2 YYNGEE. The junction had 8 bases not matched to a gene; V was cut back by 3 bases and J by 2 bases. The CDR3 extends over 16 amino acids. This CDR3 reads CASSGGSGGATDTQYF. The CDR3 DNA reads as TGTGCCAGCAGCGGAGGGAGCGGGGGAGCCACAGATACGCAGTATTTT.

The gene calls are TRBV2 and TRBJ1-2; the match to TRBD1 covers 7 bases. Germline CDR1 is SNHLY and CDR2 is FYNNEI. The CDR3 loop spans 15 amino acids. The V and J ends lost 6 bases and 3 bases, in that order; junction bases with no gene match: 10. This CDR3 reads CASRLIMGQYYGYTF. In DNA, the CDR3 is TGTGCCAGCAGGTTGATCATGGGACAGTACTATGGCTACACCTTC.

The chain couples TRBV29-1 to TRBJ2-3; the D gene is possibly TRBD2 (5 bases). V lost 4 bases, J lost 3 bases, and 14 bases lay in between. The germline V gene has CDR1 SQVTM and CDR2 ANQGSEA. The length of the CDR3 is 14 residues. Here the CDR3 reads CSVGRIGSTDTQYF. Written as DNA, the CDR3 is TGCAGCGTTGGACGGATAGGGAGTACAGATACGCAGTATTTT.

The chain couples TRBV5-4 to TRBJ2-3; 12 bases agree with TRBD2. Looked up from germline, CDR1 is SGHNT and CDR2 is YYREEE (reference sequence). The CDR3 extends over 16 amino acids. V was pared by 1 base and J by 7 bases, with 7 bases of the junction left unmatched. This chain's CDR3 is CASSLTSGGPWNTQYF. As DNA, the CDR3 is TGTGCCAGCAGCTTGACTAGCGGGGGGCCTTGGAATACGCAGTATTTT.

This chain links TRBV4-1 with TRBJ2-7; the D is unclear. The ends were cut back, 3 bases at V and 5 bases at J, with 8 bases in the middle. CDR1 and CDR2 (germline): MGHRA, YSYEKL. The CDR3 sequence is 12 residues long. The CDR3 nucleotides read TGCGCCAGCAGCCATTCCAGCGACGAGCAGTACTTC. The encoded protein is CASSHSSDEQYF.

This clone turned up a few times. The chain joins TRBV19 to TRBJ1-3, with D unclear. The CDR3 length is 13 residues. The V gene's germline CDR1 is LNHDA and CDR2 SQIVND (reference sequence). V dropped 5 bases and J dropped 3 bases, with 8 bases sitting between them. The CDR3 nucleotides are TGTGCCAGTAGTGAAGACAATGGAAACACCATATATTTT. This codes for CASSEDNGNTIYF.

This clone has at least ten counts. The DNA of the CDR3 is TGTGCCAGCAGCGAAACCGGGACAGAAAGCAATCAGCCCCAGCATTTT. This translates into CASSETGTESNQPQHF. The J gene is TRBJ1-5, the V gene TRBV2; TRBD1 aligns across 7 bases. With 6 bases clipped from V and 1 base from J, the junction kept 9 bases outside the gene matches. Germline V gene sequence: CDR1 SNHLY, CDR2 FYNNEI. The CDR3 consists of 16 residues.

This rearrangement joins TRBV11-2 to TRBJ1-6; no clear D gene. Germline CDR1 SGHAT, CDR2 FQNNGV. There are 15 residues in the CDR3. Deletions cut 6 bases from V and 3 bases from J, with 12 bases between. CDR3 protein: CASSSGVNYNSPLHF. Here the CDR3 DNA reads TGTGCCAGCAGTTCCGGGGTTAACTATAATTCACCCCTCCACTTT.

The rearrangement joins TRBV5-6 to TRBJ2-7, with 9 bases that match TRBD1. The CDR3 runs to 13 residues. J lost 7 bases, V lost 4 bases, and 6 bases had no gene match. Germline V gives CDR1 SGHDT, CDR2 YYEEEE. The CDR3 here is CASSKDRGWEQYF. DNA for the CDR3: TGTGCCAGCAGCAAGGACAGGGGTTGGGAGCAGTACTTC.

V usage is TRBV27 and J usage is TRBJ1-1, with 10 positions matching TRBD1. V lost 7 bases to trimming and J lost 5 bases; unmatched junction nucleotides: 7. CDR3 size: 14 residues. Germline loops: CDR1 MNHEY, CDR2 SMNVEV (reference sequence). Here the CDR3 reads CASNRQGARTEAFF. The CDR3 DNA reads TGTGCCAGCAATAGACAGGGGGCGAGGACTGAAGCTTTCTTT.

The genes are TRBV27 and TRBJ2-3, with D perhaps matching TRBD2 (6 bases). The ends were cut back, 9 bases at V and 2 bases at J, with 18 bases in the middle. Germline CDR1 reads MNHEY; CDR2 reads SMNVEV (reference sequence). This CDR3 comprises 15 residues. The CDR3 is CASDRRRGSTDTQYF. CDR3 DNA: TGTGCCAGTGACCGAAGACGGGGGTCCACAGATACGCAGTATTTT.

The V call is TRBV5-1, the J call TRBJ1-5; no reliable D call. V lost 5 bases to trimming and J lost 3 bases, with 9 bases between them. The CDR3 length is 13 residues. Germline CDR1 reads SGHRS; CDR2 reads YFSETQ. The CDR3 loop reads CASRRGPNQPQHF. In DNA form, the CDR3 reads TGCGCCAGCAGGCGGGGTCCCAATCAGCCCCAGCATTTT.

The gene calls are TRBV5-8 and TRBJ2-1; 10 bases map to TRBD1. CDR1 SGHTS and CDR2 YDEGEE come from the germline V gene. After removal of 4 bases from V and 7 bases from J, the junction contained 8 bases not matched to a gene. The CDR3 extends over 15 amino acids. The CDR3 reads CASSPRQGARNEQFF. CDR3 bases: TGTGCCAGCAGCCCCCGACAGGGGGCAAGGAATGAGCAGTTCTTC. Full variable domain (remainder filled in from reference TRBV5-8 and TRBJ2-1): EAGVTQSPTHLIKTRGQQATLRCSPISGHTSVYWYQQALGLGLQFLLWYDEGEERNRGNFPPRFSGRQFPNYSSELNVNALELEDSALYLCASSPRQGARNEQFFGPGTRLTVL.

The chain uses TRBV7-2 and TRBJ1-2; no clear D. Germline values: CDR1 SGHTA, CDR2 FQGNSA. Trimming pared 0 bases from V and 2 bases from J, leaving 7 bases between. This CDR3 comprises 14 residues. CDR3 residues: CASSLANRNYGYTF. CDR3 nucleotides: TGTGCCAGCAGCTTAGCGAACAGAAACTATGGCTACACCTTC.

V is TRBV5-6 and J is TRBJ1-5; 9 bases line up with TRBD1. CDR1 and CDR2 from the germline V gene are SGHDT and YYEEEE. The CDR3 contains 15 residues. Unmatched junction bases numbered 10, after V lost 5 bases and J lost 7 bases. The CDR3 loop is CASRYWDRVDQPQHF. CDR3 bases: TGTGCCAGCAGGTATTGGGACAGGGTGGACCAGCCCCAGCATTTT.

This chain uses TRBV5-5 with TRBJ2-7; no clear D. CDR1 and CDR2 (germline): SGHKS, YYEKEE (reference sequence). V gave up 4 bases and J gave up 2 bases, with 16 bases separating them. The CDR3 runs to 15 residues. The CDR3 DNA follows: TGTGCCAGCAGCCCCTCGGCTGGGCTCCCCTACGAGCAGTACGTC. It specifies CASSPSAGLPYEQYV.

The chain has TRBV30 and TRBJ1-3, with D possibly TRBD1 on 6 matching bases. Trimming left V 4 bases short and J 0 bases short, with 13 bases between. Germline V gives CDR1 GTSNPN, CDR2 SVGIG (reference sequence). The CDR3 covers 15 residues. The CDR3 DNA reads as TGTGCCTGGACCTCGGACAGCCACTCTGGAAACACCATATATTTT. This sequence encodes CAWTSDSHSGNTIYF.

The gene calls are TRBV7-6 and TRBJ1-3; 7 bases agree with TRBD1. The CDR3 totals 15 residues. Trimming at V came to 5 bases and at J to 3 bases, leaving 7 bases not matched to a gene. Germline CDR1 is SGHVS and CDR2 is FNYEAQ. Here the CDR3 DNA reads TGTGCCAGCAGCCCGACAGGGTTCAGTGGAAACACCATATATTTT. Its protein is CASSPTGFSGNTIYF.

V and J are TRBV4-1 and TRBJ1-6; the match to TRBD1 covers 7 bases. CDR3 size: 17 residues. Germline loops: CDR1 MGHRA, CDR2 YSYEKL. V lost 4 bases, J lost 7 bases, and 13 bases stayed unmatched. CDR3 sequence (DNA): TGCGCCAGCAGCCCCTCCGAGGGGGCTTCCAGGAATTCACCCCTCCACTTT. Translating gives CASSPSEGASRNSPLHF.

The V gene is TRBV6-6, the J gene TRBJ1-5; D is possibly TRBD1 (6 bases). V was shortened by 8 bases and J by 5 bases, with 13 bases between the two germline ends. This CDR3 comprises 13 residues. Germline-derived CDR1 and CDR2 are MNHNY and SVGAGI (reference sequence). DNA of the CDR3: TGTGCCAGCTCACCTCAGGGGCATCAGCCCCAGCATTTT. Amino acid sequence: CASSPQGHQPQHF.

The chain employs TRBV11-2 and TRBJ2-7; tentatively, D is TRBD1 (6 bases). Germline-derived CDR1 and CDR2 are SGHAT and FQNNGV. The CDR3 is 14 residues long. The V end lost 4 bases, the J end lost 6 bases, and 16 bases lay between the germline ends. The CDR3 loop is CASSSPQGNSEQYV. CDR3 DNA sequence: TGTGCCAGCAGCTCGCCCCAGGGGAATAGCGAGCAGTACGTC.

The chain joins TRBV15 to TRBJ1-6, with 10 bases fitting TRBD1. The CDR3 spans 15 residues. V gave up 9 bases and J gave up 4 bases; unmatched junction bases: 6. Germline CDR1 reads LNHNV; CDR2 reads YYDKDF (reference sequence). This CDR3 reads CATMGQGLYNSPLHF. CDR3 sequence (DNA): TGTGCCACTATGGGACAGGGGTTGTATAATTCACCCCTCCACTTT.

The genes are TRBV19 and TRBJ1-2; possible D gene TRBD1, 6 bases. The CDR3 consists of 14 residues. Germline V gene lookup returns CDR1 LNHDA and CDR2 SQIVND (reference sequence). With 6 bases removed from V and 1 base from J, the gap between germline ends came to 12 bases. CDR3 sequence: CASSFRGHNYGYTF. Here the CDR3 DNA reads TGTGCCAGTAGCTTCCGGGGACATAACTATGGCTACACCTTC.

This chain joins TRBV2 and TRBJ2-3; 11 bases align to TRBD1. V lost 6 bases to trimming and J lost 3 bases; unmatched junction nucleotides: 14. There are 18 residues in the CDR3. Germline V CDR1 and CDR2: SNHLY, FYNNEI. The CDR3 loop is CASRRNRAGTGGTDTQYF. The CDR3 DNA is TGTGCCAGCAGGAGAAATAGAGCCGGGACAGGGGGAACAGATACGCAGTATTTT.

The chain employs TRBV6-5 and TRBJ1-1; the D gene is possibly TRBD1 (6 bases). Germline V gene lookup returns CDR1 MNHEY and CDR2 SVGAGI. Trimming cost V 6 bases and J 2 bases, with 13 bases left between them. The CDR3 is 14 residues long. For the CDR3, the DNA is TGTGCCAGCAGCCCAACAGGGCTTAACACTGAAGCTTTCTTT. It translates to CASSPTGLNTEAFF.

The chain uses TRBV2 and TRBJ2-7; no clear D. Trimming took off 3 bases at V and 0 bases at J, with 6 bases between the two ends. CDR1 SNHLY and CDR2 FYNNEI come from the germline V gene. The CDR3 contains 13 residues. In DNA, the CDR3 is TGTGCCAGCAGTGACGTTAGCTCCTACGAGCAGTACGTC. This gives the protein CASSDVSSYEQYV.

The V and J genes are TRBV19 and TRBJ1-1; no definite D call. The CDR3 sequence is 11 residues long. The germline gives CDR1 LNHDA, CDR2 SQIVND (reference sequence). The V end lost 5 bases, the J end lost 7 bases, and 8 bases lay between the germline ends. In DNA, the CDR3 is TGTGCCAGTAGTCACGCGGTTGAAGCTTTCTTT. It translates to CASSHAVEAFF.

This rearrangement joins TRBV6-2 or TRBV6-3 to TRBJ1-1; TRBD1 matches at 7 bases. Germline V gives CDR1 MNHEY, CDR2 SVGEGT. J was trimmed by 6 bases and V by 2 bases; bases with no gene match: 6. This CDR3 is 14 amino acids long. The CDR3 DNA is TGTGCCAGCAGTTACCGTTACGACAGGGCTGAAGCTTTCTTT. Its translation: CASSYRYDRAEAFF.

The chain combines TRBV9 with TRBJ2-7, with 8 nucleotides matching TRBD1. The germline CDR1 and CDR2 sequences are SGDLS and YYNGEE. V trimming: 4 bases; J trimming: 5 bases; junction bases outside the gene matches: 8. The CDR3 consists of 14 residues. CDR3 DNA sequence: TGTGCCAGCAGCCCAGGGGGCCCCTTAAACGAGCAGTACTTC. It yields the protein CASSPGGPLNEQYF.

A few counts support this clone. The CDR3 nucleotides read TGTGCCAGCAGTGTAGGCTTGACAGGGGGATACACTGAAGCTTTCTTT. This sequence encodes CASSVGLTGGYTEAFF. The chain couples TRBV6-1 to TRBJ1-1; 9 nucleotides align to TRBD1. This CDR3 has 16 residues. CDR1 and CDR2 from the germline V gene are MNHNS and SASEGT. V was pared by 4 bases and J by 3 bases, with 9 bases of the junction left unmatched.

The chain uses TRBV12-3 or TRBV12-4 and TRBJ1-1; D is ambiguous. V lost 3 bases and J 2 bases, leaving 7 bases between the germline ends. This CDR3 comprises 13 residues. This CDR3 reads CASSFEVNTEAFF. For the CDR3, the DNA is TGTGCCAGCAGTTTCGAGGTAAACACTGAAGCTTTCTTT.

The chain couples TRBV19 to TRBJ1-1, with a possible D match to TRBD1 (6 bases). The CDR3 spans 18 residues. V gave up 7 bases and J gave up 1 base, with 25 bases separating them. The germline V gene encodes CDR1 LNHDA and CDR2 SQIVND (reference sequence). The CDR3 region is CASTLMTGRGPSNTEAFF. CDR3 sequence (DNA): TGTGCCAGTACCTTGATGACCGGCAGGGGACCTTCGAACACTGAAGCTTTCTTT. Looking up the rest from reference TRBV19 and TRBJ1-1 gives the full variable domain: DGGITQSPKYLFRKEGQNVTLSCEQNLNHDAMYWYRQDPGQGLRLIYYSQIVNDFQKGDIAEGYSVSREKKESFPLTVTSAQKNPTAFYLCASTLMTGRGPSNTEAFFGQGTRLTVV.